This TCR beta chain originates from a study of human T cells and chemical hapten exposure. Time point here: patch test 1, 2 weeks after DPC sensitization. Treatment given: therapeutic diphenylcyclopropenone sensitization with weekly scalp DPC. At patch-test visits, sampling came before the patch test. V was pared by 0 bases and J by 8 bases, with 16 bases between. In germline, CDR1 is SGHTA, CDR2 FQGNSA. This CDR3 is built from 15 residues. This clonotype was recorded at least ten times. MiXCR was run by TCRdb on the RACE reads, yielding one entry per CDR3 protein. The sample has 85,000 to 100,000 distinct CDR3 sequences; approximately 13% are singletons.

The rearrangement uses TRBV7-2 and TRBJ1-2, with D perhaps matching TRBD1 (6 bases). The source was whole blood, collected in connection with sensitization to the hapten diphenylcyclopropenone (DPC). The receptor comes from a woman aged 40 to 50 with alopecia areata. Some clones in this sample may be carry-over from other donors' samples. CDR3 sequence: CASSLAHRVREGYTF. In DNA, the CDR3 is TGTGCCAGCAGCTTAGCACACAGGGTGAGGGAAGGCTACACCTTC.